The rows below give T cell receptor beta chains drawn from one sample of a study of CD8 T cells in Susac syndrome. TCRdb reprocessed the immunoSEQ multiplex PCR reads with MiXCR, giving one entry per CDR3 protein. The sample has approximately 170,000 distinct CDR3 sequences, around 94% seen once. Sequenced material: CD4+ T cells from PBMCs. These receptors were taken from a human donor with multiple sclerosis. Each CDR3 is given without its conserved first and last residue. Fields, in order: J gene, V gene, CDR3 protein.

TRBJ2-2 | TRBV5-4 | ASSTRPGTTTGELF
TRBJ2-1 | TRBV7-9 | ASSLGLAGRGGEEQF
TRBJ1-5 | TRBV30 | AWTSRPNQPQH
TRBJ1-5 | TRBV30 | AWSAGGYWSNQPQH
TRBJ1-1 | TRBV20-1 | SAINTPGWKVEQGGRTDTEAF
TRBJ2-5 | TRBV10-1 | ASSVWQGETQY
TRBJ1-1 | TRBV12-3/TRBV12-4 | ASRGINTEAF
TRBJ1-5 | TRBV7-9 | ASSLINQPQH
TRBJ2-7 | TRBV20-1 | SARVREQGEQY
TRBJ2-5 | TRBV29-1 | SVGWDRRETQY
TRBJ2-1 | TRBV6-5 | ASSYRQGWGNNEQF
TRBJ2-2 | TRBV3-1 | ASSPRGGELF
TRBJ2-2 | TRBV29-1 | SAAGGVLAGELF
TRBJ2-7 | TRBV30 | AWSVVPDVQY
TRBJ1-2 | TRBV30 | AWKGGYGYT
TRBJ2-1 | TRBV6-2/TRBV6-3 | ASNLRDVGDRGFDEQF
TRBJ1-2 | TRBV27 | ASGPEGGYGYT
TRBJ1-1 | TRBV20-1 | RDHYRGFGTEAF
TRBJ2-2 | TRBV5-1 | ASSRGTGSTGELF
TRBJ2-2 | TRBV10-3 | AISPYQHTGELF
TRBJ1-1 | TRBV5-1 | ASTPIGGLNTEAF
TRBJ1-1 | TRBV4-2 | ASSQGTGTEAF
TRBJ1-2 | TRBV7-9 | ASRSSAGDLGGYT
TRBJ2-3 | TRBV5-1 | ASMGNVDTQY
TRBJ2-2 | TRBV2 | ASSPEVGELF
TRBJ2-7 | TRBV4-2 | ASSQGRRLSGEQY
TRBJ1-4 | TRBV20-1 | SARGSGFKEEKLF
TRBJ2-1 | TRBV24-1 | ATSDFTKGARSYNEQF
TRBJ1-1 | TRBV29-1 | SVASSGFRTEAF
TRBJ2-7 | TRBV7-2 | ASSLGSSTGLREQY
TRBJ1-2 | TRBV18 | ASSPPESPNYGYT
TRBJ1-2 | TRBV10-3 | AITSRPRRGYT
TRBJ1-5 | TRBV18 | ASSPGQSYNQPQH
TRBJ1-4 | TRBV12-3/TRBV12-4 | ASSLGGLDEKLF
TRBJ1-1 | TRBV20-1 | SARAQQGAAF
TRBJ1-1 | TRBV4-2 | ASSQLINTEAF
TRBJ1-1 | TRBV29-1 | SVEDPLDYMNTEAF
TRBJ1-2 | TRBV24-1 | ATSDPPPSPTYT
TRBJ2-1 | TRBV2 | ASSFSRPPHNEQF
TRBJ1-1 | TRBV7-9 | ASRDRTDKNTEAF
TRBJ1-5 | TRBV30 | AWSQGGNQPQH
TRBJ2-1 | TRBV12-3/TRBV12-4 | ASSFSGRRSYNEQF
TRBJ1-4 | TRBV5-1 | ASSFMGPEEKLF
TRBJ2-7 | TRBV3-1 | ASSHTYEQY
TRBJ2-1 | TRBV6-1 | ASNAGPYNEQF
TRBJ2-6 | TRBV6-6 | ATGGGAGANVLT
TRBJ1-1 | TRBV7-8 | ASRHNEGQPNTEAF
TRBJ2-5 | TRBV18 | ASSPRGLRETQY
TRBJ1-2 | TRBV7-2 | ASSSHRKHYGYT
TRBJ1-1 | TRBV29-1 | GPNTEAF
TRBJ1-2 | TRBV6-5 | ASSPQGGGYT
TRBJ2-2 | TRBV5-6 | ASSTRAGTGELF
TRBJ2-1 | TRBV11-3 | ASSSGQESYNEQF
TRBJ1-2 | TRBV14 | ASSPQGNYGYT
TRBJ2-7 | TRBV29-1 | SVIQGGNRDEQY
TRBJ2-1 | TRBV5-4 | ASSSSASSYNEQF
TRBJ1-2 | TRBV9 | ASSVSGQDGYT
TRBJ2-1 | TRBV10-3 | AISESTFYNEQF